What follows are 15 T cell receptor beta chains derived from one specimen sequenced in a study of T cells in women clearing cervical HPV infection. Method: immunoSEQ multiplex PCR; TCRdb's copy keeps in-frame clones and lacks some. The sample's table shows some 40,000 clones. Material: blood buffy coat. These receptors originate from a woman aged 18-69 years with a cervical HPV16 infection that either progressed to CIN3+ or cleared (not recorded which).

On this clone: The read ends 3 residues before the CDR3 terminus; that terminus is restored from the germline J gene. The V gene is TRBV29-1, the J gene TRBJ2-3, with no clear D. CDR3 length: 12 residues. V dropped 8 bases and J dropped 1 base, with 10 bases sitting between them. Germline V lookup: CDR1 SQVTM, CDR2 ANQGSEA. The sequenced CDR3 bases are TGCAGCCCAAAAACGGGCACAGATACG. It is translated as CSPKTGTDT. The entire CDR3 reads CSPKTGTDTQYF.

Concerning this clone itself: The read terminates 3 residues before the CDR3 end, so the remaining end is supplied by the germline J gene. The rearrangement links TRBV2 to TRBJ2-3, with D maybe TRBD1 (6 bases). Looked up from germline, CDR1 is SNHLY and CDR2 is FYNNEI. This CDR3 is 16 amino acids long. V was shortened by 5 bases and J by 0 bases, with 15 bases between the two germline ends. This chain's CDR3 is CASSPGTQSSTDTQYF. The sequenced part of the CDR3 DNA is TGTGCCAGCAGTCCAGGGACACAGTCTAGCACAGATACG.

About this clone: The CDR3 end is not reached by the read, which stops 3 residues before it; the germline J gene fills it in. The genes are TRBV7-3 and TRBJ1-2; no clear D. Looked up from germline, CDR1 is SGHTA and CDR2 is FQGTGA. This CDR3 has 13 residues. The CDR3 DNA, read in part, is TGTGCCAGCAGTCGGACTAGCGGCTACGAC. The encoded protein is CASSRTSGYD. From start to end, the CDR3 is CASSRTSGYDYTF.

As for this clone: The read ends 3 residues shy of where the CDR3 ends; the end is completed using the germline J gene. This chain joins TRBV5-4 and TRBJ2-7; possibly TRBD1 or TRBD2 for D (5 bases each). The CDR3 consists of 14 residues. Germline V lookup: CDR1 SGHNT, CDR2 YYREEE (reference sequence). V was shortened by 4 bases and J by 0 bases, with 11 bases between the two germline ends. This chain's CDR3 is CASSPKGSSYEQYF. Incomplete CDR3 DNA: TGTGCCAGCAGCCCAAAGGGGAGCTCCTACGAG.

On this clone: The read halts 3 residues ahead of the CDR3 end, with the missing end drawn from the germline J gene. V is TRBV19 and J is TRBJ1-4; 7 positions agree with TRBD1. Germline loops: CDR1 LNHDA, CDR2 SQIVND (reference sequence). This CDR3 contains 16 residues. The CDR3 is CASSVTGTANNSPLFF. The DNA read from the CDR3 is TGTGCCAGTAGTGTAACCGGGACAGCCAATAATTCACCA.

Points on this clone: The read ends 3 residues early relative to the CDR3; the germline J gene fills the gap. The chain has TRBV20-1 and TRBJ2-7, with a weak D call TRBD1 (5 bases). Germline loops: CDR1 DFQATT, CDR2 SNEGSKA (reference sequence). With 1 base removed from V and 6 bases from J, the gap between germline ends came to 13 bases. The CDR3 is 13 amino acids. The covered CDR3 bases are TGCAGTGCTAGAGGCCCAAAGGGGCCCGAG. Its translation: CSARGPKGPE. The CDR3 in its entirety is CSARGPKGPEQYF.

For this clone: The sequenced fragment ends 3 residues before the CDR3 boundary, so the rest is inferred from the germline J gene. V and J are TRBV7-3 and TRBJ1-1, with a tentative D call TRBD1 (6 bases). This CDR3 contains 15 residues. Trimming removed 4 bases from V and 0 bases from J, with 12 bases in between. Germline V gene lookup returns CDR1 SGHTA and CDR2 FQGTGA. CDR3 DNA, as far as it was read: TGTGCCAGCAGCTCGACAGGCCCTCTGAACACTGAA. It yields the protein CASSSTGPLNTE. The whole CDR3 sequence is CASSSTGPLNTEAFF.

Regarding this clone: The read terminates 3 residues before the CDR3 end, so the remaining end is supplied by the germline J gene. The chain has TRBV19 and TRBJ2-3; 8 positions match TRBD1. CDR1 is LNHDA and CDR2 is SQIVND in the germline V gene (reference sequence). This CDR3 has 14 residues. CDR3 residues: CASSIGQGASAQYF. Partial CDR3 DNA: TGTGCCAGTAGTATCGGGCAGGGGGCTTCGGCG.

As regards this clone: The sequence runs out 3 residues before the end of the CDR3; the remainder is reconstructed from the germline J gene. The gene calls are TRBV20-1 and TRBJ2-5; D is perhaps TRBD2 (5 bases). V lost 1 base, J lost 7 bases, and 22 bases lay in between. This CDR3 has 16 amino acids. Per the germline V gene, CDR1 is DFQATT and CDR2 is SNEGSKA (reference sequence). CDR3 DNA, as far as it was read: TGCAGTGCTAGAGGAATGGTGTCGGGGTTGGAGCGGACC. Amino acid sequence: CSARGMVSGLERT. In full, the CDR3 reads CSARGMVSGLERTQYF.

Worth noting for this clone: The read ends 3 residues early relative to the CDR3; the germline J gene fills the gap. The chain has TRBV5-1 and TRBJ1-4; 7 bases map to TRBD1. Per the germline V gene, CDR1 is SGHRS and CDR2 is YFSETQ. Unmatched junction bases numbered 11, after V lost 4 bases and J lost 5 bases. This CDR3 region has 16 residues. The CDR3 here is CASSPGQNSGNEKLFF. The part of the CDR3 DNA that was read is TGCGCCAGCAGCCCGGGACAGAACTCTGGGAATGAAAAA.

Note on this clone: The read ends 3 residues shy of where the CDR3 ends; the end is completed using the germline J gene. The rearrangement uses TRBV18 and TRBJ2-3; TRBD1 aligns across 8 bases. Germline CDR1 KGHSH, CDR2 LQKENI. Germline trimming cut 4 bases from V and 0 bases from J; bases unmatched to any gene: 12. This CDR3 comprises 18 residues. The DNA read from the CDR3 is TGTGCCAGCTCACTACGCCCCGGACAGGGATTTAGCACAGATACG. This translates into CASSLRPGQGFSTDT. The entire CDR3 protein reads CASSLRPGQGFSTDTQYF.

A note on this clone: The read ends 3 residues before the CDR3 terminus; that terminus is restored from the germline J gene. The V gene is TRBV9, the J gene TRBJ2-7; a possible D gene is TRBD1 (6 bases). From germline, CDR1 is SGDLS and CDR2 YYNGEE. This CDR3 is 15 amino acids long. Trimming pared 4 bases from V and 0 bases from J, leaving 14 bases between. CDR3 residues: CASSNRDTNSYEQYF. CDR3 DNA (partial): TGTGCCAGCAGCAATCGGGACACGAACTCCTACGAG.

A word on this clone: The read halts 3 residues ahead of the CDR3 end, with the missing end drawn from the germline J gene. The chain couples TRBV30 to TRBJ2-3; 7 bases align to TRBD2. Looked up from germline, CDR1 is GTSNPN and CDR2 is SVGIG (reference sequence). The CDR3 consists of 15 residues. The J segment lost 6 bases and the V segment lost 2 bases, leaving 11 bases of the junction unmatched. The sequenced CDR3 bases are TGTGCCTGGAGTACCCTGGGGGGGGGTCTGGATACG. It translates to CAWSTLGGGLDT. The whole CDR3 sequence is CAWSTLGGGLDTQYF.

To note about this clone: The CDR3 end lies 3 residues beyond the end of the read and is filled in from the germline J gene. The V and J genes are TRBV7-6 and TRBJ2-7; D is unresolved. The CDR3 loop spans 12 amino acids. Germline V gene lookup returns CDR1 SGHVS and CDR2 FNYEAQ. Trimming removed 5 bases at V and 2 bases at J, with 7 bases between. The covered CDR3 bases are TGTGCCAGCAGCCCCTCTCCCTACGAG. It codes for CASSPSPYE. The CDR3, in full, reads CASSPSPYEQYF.

On this clone itself: The CDR3 is cut off 3 residues early in the read; its end comes from the germline J gene. The rearrangement links TRBV7-9 to TRBJ1-1, with D possibly being TRBD1 (5 bases). Between the trimmed V and J ends, which lost 4 bases and 0 bases, there was a span of 12 bases. The CDR3 totals 15 residues. Germline CDR1 SEHNR, CDR2 FQNEAQ (reference sequence). CDR3 DNA (partial): TGTGCCAGCAGCTCCAGGACAAGTATGAACACTGAA. Protein product: CASSSRTSMNTE. The whole CDR3 sequence reads CASSSRTSMNTEAFF.